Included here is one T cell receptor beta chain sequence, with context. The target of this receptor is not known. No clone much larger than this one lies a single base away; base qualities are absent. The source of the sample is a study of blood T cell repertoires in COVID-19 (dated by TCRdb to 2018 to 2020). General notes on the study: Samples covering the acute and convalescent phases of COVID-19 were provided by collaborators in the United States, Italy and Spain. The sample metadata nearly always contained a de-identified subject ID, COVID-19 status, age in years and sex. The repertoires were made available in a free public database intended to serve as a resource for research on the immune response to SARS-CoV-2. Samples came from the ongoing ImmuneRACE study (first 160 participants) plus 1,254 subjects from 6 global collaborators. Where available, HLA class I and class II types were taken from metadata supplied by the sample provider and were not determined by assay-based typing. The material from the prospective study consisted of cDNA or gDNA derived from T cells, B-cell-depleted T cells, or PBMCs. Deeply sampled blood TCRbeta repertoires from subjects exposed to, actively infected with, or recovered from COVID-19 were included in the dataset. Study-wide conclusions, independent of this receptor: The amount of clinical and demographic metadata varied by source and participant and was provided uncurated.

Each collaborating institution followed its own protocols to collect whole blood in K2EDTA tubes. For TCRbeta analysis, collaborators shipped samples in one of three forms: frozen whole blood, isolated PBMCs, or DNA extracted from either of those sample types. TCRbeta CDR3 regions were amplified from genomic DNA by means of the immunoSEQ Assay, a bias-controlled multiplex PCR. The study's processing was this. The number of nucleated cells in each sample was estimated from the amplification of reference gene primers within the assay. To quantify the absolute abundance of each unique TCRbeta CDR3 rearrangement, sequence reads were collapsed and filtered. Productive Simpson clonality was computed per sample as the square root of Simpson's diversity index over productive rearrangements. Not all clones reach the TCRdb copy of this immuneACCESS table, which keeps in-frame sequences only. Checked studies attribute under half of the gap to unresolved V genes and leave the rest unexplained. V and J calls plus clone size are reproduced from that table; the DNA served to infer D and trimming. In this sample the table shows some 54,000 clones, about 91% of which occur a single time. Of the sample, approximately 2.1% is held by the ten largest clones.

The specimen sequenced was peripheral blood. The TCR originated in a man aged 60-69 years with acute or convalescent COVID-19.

The DNA sequence is TGTGCCTGGAGTGTAAGGGACACAGGGTATGGCAATCAGCCCCAGCATTTT. It translates to CAWSVRDTGYGNQPQHF. The rearrangement joined TRBV30 to TRBJ1-5; the best D guess is TRBD1, with 6 bases matching. Relative to germline, V is 0 bases shorter and J is 2 bases shorter, with 17 bases between their ends. The CDR3 spans 17 residues, from the cysteine through the phenylalanine. Only the CDR3 DNA is retained, 51 bases long and in frame from the first base. Taken from the germline V gene (reference sequence), the CDR1 and CDR2 loops are GTSNPN and SVGIG.